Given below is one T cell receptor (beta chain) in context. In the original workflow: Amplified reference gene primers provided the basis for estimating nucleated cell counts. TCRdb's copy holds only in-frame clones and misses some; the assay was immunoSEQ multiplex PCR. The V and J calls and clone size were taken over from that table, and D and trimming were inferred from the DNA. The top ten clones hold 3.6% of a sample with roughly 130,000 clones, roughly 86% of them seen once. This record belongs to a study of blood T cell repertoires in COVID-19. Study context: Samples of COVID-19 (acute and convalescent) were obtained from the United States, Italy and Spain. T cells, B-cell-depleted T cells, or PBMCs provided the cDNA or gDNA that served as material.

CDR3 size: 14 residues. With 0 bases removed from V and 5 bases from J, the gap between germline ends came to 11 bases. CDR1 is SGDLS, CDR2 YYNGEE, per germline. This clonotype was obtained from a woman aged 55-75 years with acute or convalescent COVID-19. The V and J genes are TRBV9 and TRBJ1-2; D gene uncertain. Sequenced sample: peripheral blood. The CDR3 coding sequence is TGTGCCAGCAGCGTAGACCGGAGTCGTTATGGCTACACCTTC. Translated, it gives CASSVDRSRYGYTF.